The rows below give T cell receptor beta chains drawn from one sample of a study of blood T cell repertoires in COVID-19. Sequencing used immunoSEQ multiplex PCR; TCRdb keeps in-frame clones, though not all of them. There are around 32,000 clones in the sample; around 85% occur only once, and just over 5.5% lies in the top ten. Sequenced: peripheral blood. These receptors were obtained from a woman older than 75 with active or convalescent COVID-19. Each CDR3 is given with its conserved first and last residue. The D gene is left open where the match is weak. Expanded clones are given a class, and other clones once, few, many or no size at all.

v_gene	abundance	d_gene	j_gene	CDR3aa	CDR3nt
TRBV7-3	NA	TRBD2	TRBJ2-1	CASSAGLKHNEQFF	TGTGCCAGCAGCGCGGGACTAAAACACAATGAGCAGTTCTTC
TRBV18	NA	NA	TRBJ1-2	CASSPILDRTNYGYTF	TGTGCCAGCTCACCAATTCTGGACAGAACTAACTATGGCTACACCTTC
TRBV7-3	NA	NA	TRBJ1-1	CASSPQRETEAFF	TGTGCCAGCAGTCCCCAACGGGAGACTGAAGCTTTCTTT
TRBV5-4	NA	NA	TRBJ1-5	CASSLIGSYQPQHF	TGTGCCAGCAGCTTGATCGGTAGTTATCAGCCCCAGCATTTT
TRBV12-3/TRBV12-4	NA	TRBD1	TRBJ1-2	CASSLGRGYGYTF	TGTGCCAGCAGTTTGGGCAGGGGGTATGGCTACACCTTC
TRBV7-8	NA	NA	TRBJ1-4	CASSFQQEKLFF	TGTGCCAGCAGCTTTCAACAAGAAAAACTGTTTTTT
TRBV11-3	NA	TRBD2	TRBJ2-1	CASSSAGTSFNEQFF	TGTGCCAGCAGCTCCGCCGGGACTAGCTTCAATGAGCAGTTCTTC
TRBV11-3	NA	TRBD1	TRBJ2-2	CASSDGQGEAGELFF	TGTGCCAGCAGCGATGGACAGGGTGAAGCCGGGGAGCTGTTTTTT
TRBV5-5	NA	TRBD2	TRBJ2-2	CASLPSSGRGTGELFF	TGTGCCAGCTTACCGTCTAGCGGGAGAGGCACCGGGGAGCTGTTTTTT
TRBV28	NA	NA	TRBJ2-4	CASSPGQSLAKNIQYF	TGTGCCAGCAGCCCCGGACAGAGTCTAGCCAAAAACATTCAGTACTTC
TRBV29-1	NA	NA	TRBJ2-1	CSSLESSYNEQFF	TGCAGCTCATTGGAGAGCTCCTACAATGAGCAGTTCTTC
TRBV3-1/TRBV3-2	NA	TRBD2	TRBJ2-1	CASSQVQAGGYYNEQFF	TGTGCCAGCAGCCAAGTCCAAGCGGGGGGATACTACAATGAGCAGTTCTTC
TRBV11-3	NA	NA	TRBJ2-3	CASSLVLAGTDTQYF	TGTGCCAGCAGCTTAGTACTAGCCGGCACAGATACGCAGTATTTT
TRBV5-6	once	TRBD2	TRBJ2-7	CASSFSSGYEQYF	TGTGCCAGCAGCTTCTCTAGCGGGTACGAGCAGTACTTC
TRBV10-3	NA	NA	TRBJ2-1	CAISEPPLNEQFF	TGTGCCATCAGTGAGCCCCCTCTTAATGAGCAGTTCTTC
TRBV6-2/TRBV6-3	NA	TRBD1	TRBJ2-7	CASSSGGPYEQYF	TGTGCCAGCAGCTCAGGGGGCCCCTACGAGCAGTACTTC
TRBV2	once	NA	TRBJ2-5	CASSSSTGSETQYF	NA
TRBV18	NA	NA	TRBJ1-4	CASSPPGGYNEKLFF	TGTGCCAGCTCACCACCGGGAGGGTATAATGAAAAACTGTTTTTT
TRBV2	NA	NA	TRBJ1-5	CASSGGDHSNQPQHF	TGTGCCAGCAGTGGGGGAGACCATAGCAATCAGCCCCAGCATTTT
TRBV9	few	NA	TRBJ2-7	CASSVGPGAYEQYF	TGTGCCAGCAGCGTAGGTCCGGGTGCCTACGAGCAGTACTTC
TRBV28	NA	NA	TRBJ1-1	CASSILGGVPEAFF	TGTGCCAGCAGTATCTTGGGGGGGGTCCCTGAAGCTTTCTTT
TRBV19	NA	NA	TRBJ2-2	CASSPHRDMGELFF	TGTGCCAGTAGTCCGCACCGGGATATGGGGGAGCTGTTTTTT
TRBV29-1	few	NA	TRBJ2-7	CSAAGSYEQYF	TGCAGCGCGGCGGGCTCCTACGAGCAGTACTTC
TRBV7-2	NA	TRBD2	TRBJ2-7	CASSLAGTTYEQYF	TGTGCCAGCAGCTTAGCCGGGACTACCTACGAGCAGTACTTC
TRBV13	few	NA	TRBJ2-3	CASSLVSGELDRHTQYF	TGTGCCAGCAGCTTAGTTTCAGGTGAACTCGATCGTCATACGCAGTATTTT
TRBV7-3	NA	TRBD1	TRBJ2-1	CASSSGTGAYNEQFF	TGTGCCAGCAGCTCCGGGACAGGGGCCTACAATGAGCAGTTCTTC
TRBV7-2	NA	NA	TRBJ2-5	CASSLDSQTQYF	TGTGCCAGCAGCTTAGACAGCCAGACCCAGTACTTC
TRBV18	NA	NA	TRBJ2-7	CASSDINSYEQYF	TGTGCCAGCTCTGACATTAATTCCTACGAGCAGTACTTC
TRBV5-8	NA	TRBD1	TRBJ1-5	CASRTTGTGGNQPQHF	TGTGCCAGCAGGACTACCGGGACAGGGGGCAATCAGCCCCAGCATTTT
TRBV6-5	NA	NA	TRBJ1-2	CASSLTDYGYTF	TGTGCCAGCAGCCTGACAGACTATGGCTACACCTTC
TRBV9	NA	NA	TRBJ2-7	CASSVEVGRYEQYF	TGTGCCAGCAGCGTAGAAGTGGGGCGCTACGAGCAGTACTTC
TRBV5-1	NA	TRBD1	TRBJ2-5	CASSFQGAGETQYF	TGCGCCAGCAGCTTCCAGGGGGCGGGAGAGACCCAGTACTTC
TRBV2	NA	NA	TRBJ1-1	CASRARQMNTEAFF	TGTGCCAGCCGAGCCCGACAGATGAACACTGAAGCTTTCTTT
TRBV11-3	NA	NA	TRBJ2-5	CASSFGQGGETQYF	TGTGCCAGCAGCTTTGGGCAGGGCGGAGAGACCCAGTACTTC
TRBV5-1	NA	NA	TRBJ1-1	CASSLPGGGSTEAFF	TGCGCCAGCAGCCTGCCGGGAGGTGGGTCGACTGAAGCTTTCTTT
TRBV12-3/TRBV12-4	NA	NA	TRBJ2-1	CASAQGPYNEQFF	TGTGCCAGTGCGCAGGGCCCCTACAATGAGCAGTTCTTC
TRBV9	few	TRBD1	TRBJ1-2	CASSPGQNYGYTF	TGTGCCAGCAGCCCGGGACAGAACTATGGCTACACCTTC
TRBV4-2	few	NA	TRBJ1-6	CASSQASDRLNSPLHF	TGTGCCAGCAGCCAAGCTTCAGACAGGTTGAATTCACCCCTCCACTTT
TRBV2	NA	TRBD2	TRBJ2-1	CASSDRLAGANEQFF	TGTGCCAGCAGTGATAGACTAGCGGGAGCGAATGAGCAGTTCTTC
TRBV25-1	NA	NA	TRBJ1-1	CASSAREPNTEAFF	TGTGCCAGCAGTGCCCGGGAACCAAACACTGAAGCTTTCTTT
TRBV6-2/TRBV6-3	NA	NA	TRBJ1-1	CASSIRDSAFF	TGTGCCAGCAGTATTCGGGATTCGGCTTTCTTT
TRBV5-1	NA	TRBD2	TRBJ2-5	CASSLALGLAGETQYF	TGCGCCAGCAGCTTGGCCTTGGGACTAGCAGGAGAGACCCAGTACTTC
TRBV2	NA	NA	TRBJ2-7	CASSEMAAYEQYF	TGTGCCAGCAGTGAAATGGCCGCCTACGAGCAGTACTTC
TRBV2	once	NA	TRBJ1-5	CASRGLGNQPQHF	TGTGCCAGCAGGGGGCTCGGCAACCAGCCCCAGCATTTT
TRBV6-6	NA	NA	TRBJ2-3	CASGSAGVTDTQYF	TGTGCCAGCGGTAGCGCAGGGGTGACAGATACGCAGTATTTT
TRBV20-1	NA	NA	TRBJ2-7	CSASSGVRYEQYF	TGCAGTGCTAGTTCGGGAGTGCGTTACGAGCAGTACTTC
TRBV5-1	NA	TRBD1	TRBJ1-1	CASSPGTGGTEAFF	TGCGCCAGCAGCCCCGGGACAGGGGGCACTGAAGCTTTCTTT
TRBV6-5	medium-sized	NA	TRBJ1-4	CASSYSGPEYNEELFF	TGTGCCAGCAGTTACTCTGGGCCAGAATATAATGAAGAACTGTTTTTT
TRBV19	NA	TRBD1	TRBJ2-3	CASSIGQGATDTQYF	TGTGCCAGTAGTATCGGACAGGGGGCCACAGATACGCAGTATTTT
TRBV27	NA	NA	TRBJ1-1	CAARGGAGAAFF	TGTGCCGCGAGGGGAGGGGCGGGTGCAGCTTTCTTT
TRBV5-1	NA	TRBD1	TRBJ1-1	CASSLDRGEAFF	TGCGCCAGCAGCTTGGACAGGGGTGAAGCTTTCTTT
TRBV6-6	NA	NA	TRBJ1-2	CASSPDRNRRTENYGYTF	TGTGCCAGCAGTCCTGACAGGAATCGTCGGACAGAAAACTATGGCTACACCTTC
TRBV11-2	NA	TRBD2	TRBJ2-3	CASSSTGTRGTDTQYF	TGTGCCAGCAGCTCTACCGGGACTAGGGGCACAGATACGCAGTATTTT